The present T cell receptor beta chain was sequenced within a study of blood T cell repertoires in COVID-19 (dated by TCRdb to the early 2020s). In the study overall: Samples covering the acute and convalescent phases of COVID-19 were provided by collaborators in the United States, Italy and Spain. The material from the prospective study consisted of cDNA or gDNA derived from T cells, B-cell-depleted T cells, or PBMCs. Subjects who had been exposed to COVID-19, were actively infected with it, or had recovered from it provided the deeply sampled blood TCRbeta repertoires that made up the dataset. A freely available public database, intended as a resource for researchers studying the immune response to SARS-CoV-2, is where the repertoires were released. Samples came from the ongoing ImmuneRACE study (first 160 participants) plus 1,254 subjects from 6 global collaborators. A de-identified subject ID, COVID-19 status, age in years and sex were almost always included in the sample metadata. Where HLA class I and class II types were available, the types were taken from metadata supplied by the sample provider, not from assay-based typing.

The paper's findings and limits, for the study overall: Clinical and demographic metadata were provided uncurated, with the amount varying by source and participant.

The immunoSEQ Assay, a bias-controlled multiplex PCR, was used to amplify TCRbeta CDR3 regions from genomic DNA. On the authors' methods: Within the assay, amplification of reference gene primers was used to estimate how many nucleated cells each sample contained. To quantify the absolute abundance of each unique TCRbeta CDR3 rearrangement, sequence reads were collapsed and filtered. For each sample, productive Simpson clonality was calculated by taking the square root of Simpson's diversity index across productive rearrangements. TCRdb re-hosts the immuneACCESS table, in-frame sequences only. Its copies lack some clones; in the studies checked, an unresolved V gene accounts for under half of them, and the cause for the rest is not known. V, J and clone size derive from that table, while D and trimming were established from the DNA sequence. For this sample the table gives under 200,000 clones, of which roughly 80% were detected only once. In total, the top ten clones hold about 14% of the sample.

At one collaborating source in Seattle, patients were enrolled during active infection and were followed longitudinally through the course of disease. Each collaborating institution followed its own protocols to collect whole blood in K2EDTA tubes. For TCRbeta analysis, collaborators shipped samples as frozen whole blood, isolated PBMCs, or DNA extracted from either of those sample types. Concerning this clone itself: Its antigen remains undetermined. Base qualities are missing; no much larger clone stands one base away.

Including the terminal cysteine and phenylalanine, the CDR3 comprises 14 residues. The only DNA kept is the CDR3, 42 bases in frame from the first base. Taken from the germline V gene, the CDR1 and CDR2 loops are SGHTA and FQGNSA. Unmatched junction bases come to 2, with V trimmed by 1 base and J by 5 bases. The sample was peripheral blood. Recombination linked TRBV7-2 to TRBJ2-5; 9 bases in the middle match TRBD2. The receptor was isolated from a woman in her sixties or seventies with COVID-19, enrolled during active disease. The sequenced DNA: TGTGCCAGCAGCTTAGGTGGACTAGCGGAGACCCAGTACTTC. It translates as CASSLGGLAETQYF.